This T cell receptor beta chain was found in a study of blood T cell repertoires in COVID-19. The trim removed 7 bases at V and 3 bases at J, leaving 3 bases unmatched. Germline V gene lookup returns CDR1 SGHRS and CDR2 YFSETQ. The CDR3 is 14 residues long. Clones were sequenced by immunoSEQ multiplex PCR, and TCRdb holds only the in-frame ones, with some missing. The table includes about 340,000 clones, around 91% detected once. Remarks on this clone: The same CDR3 arises from other DNA sequences in this sample as well.

Sequencing was carried out using peripheral blood. The chain employs TRBV5-1 and TRBJ2-1, with 11 nucleotides matching TRBD2. The TCR was taken from a woman younger than 35 who had recovered from COVID-19. The CDR3 protein is CASSGLADYNEQFF. DNA for the CDR3: TGCGCCAGCTCGGGACTAGCGGACTACAATGAGCAGTTCTTC.